This TCR beta chain appears in the sequencing data of a study of blood T cell repertoires in COVID-19. Across the study: From T cells, B-cell-depleted T cells, or PBMCs came the material, which was cDNA or gDNA.

Authors' data handling: Reference gene primers were amplified, and this amplification served to estimate nucleated cell counts. Using immunoSEQ multiplex PCR, the repertoire was profiled, and TCRdb retains in-frame clones only, with some absent. The V and J calls and clone size come from that table; D and trimming were worked out from the DNA. The data show roughly 180,000 clones, 65% to 85% seen once. Germline assignment: CDR1 MDHEN and CDR2 SYDVKM. The CDR3 extends over 14 amino acids. The V end lost 5 bases, the J end lost 3 bases, and 11 bases lay between the germline ends. Cohorts were based on clinical histories the participants reported.

The TCR was taken from a woman between 45 and 60 years old in a cohort exposed to, infected with or recovered from COVID-19 (not recorded which). Sequenced: PBMCs or T cells enriched from blood (not recorded which). This chain joins TRBV28 and TRBJ1-5; D may be TRBD1 (6 bases). CDR3 in amino acids: CASSLDRYNQPQHF. The CDR3 nucleotides are TGTGCCAGCAGTCTTGACAGGTACAATCAGCCCCAGCATTTT. The full variable domain, in which reference TRBV28 and TRBJ1-5 provide the parts outside the CDR3, is DVKVTQSSRYLVKRTGEKVFLECVQDMDHENMFWYRQDPGLGLRLIYFSYDVKMKEKGDIPEGYSVSREKKERFSLILESASTNQTSMYLCASSLDRYNQPQHFGDGTRLSIL.